The clone carrying this TCR beta chain was found a few times. The target antigen is unknown. TCRdb passed the 5' RACE reads through MiXCR, listing each CDR3 protein once. Seen here are more than 100,000 distinct CDR3 sequences, approximately 17% observed once, and the top ten hold roughly 30%. These data come from a study of CD8 T cells in ankylosing spondylitis. General study points: Past research had described some motif variants in reactive arthritis synovial fluid and blood. Researchers report that disease-linked clones proved CD8+ and relatively rare in peripheral blood. In ankylosing spondylitis blood, a motif of eight highly homologous TCR beta variants appeared characteristic.

The ends lost 6 bases at V and 2 bases at J; junction bases unmatched: 19. This CDR3 is 20 amino acids long. CDR1 is MDHEN and CDR2 is SYDVKM in the germline V gene. Specimen: blood, either unsorted or a sorted T cell fraction (not recorded which). This receptor was identified in a male donor with ankylosing spondylitis. This chain links TRBV28 with TRBJ2-1; 10 bases are a match to TRBD2. CDR3 nucleotide sequence: TGTGCCAGCAGACCCTGGCGGAAGCGGGAGGGCCCAAGCGCCTACAATGAGCAGTTCTTC. Residues: CASRPWRKREGPSAYNEQFF.